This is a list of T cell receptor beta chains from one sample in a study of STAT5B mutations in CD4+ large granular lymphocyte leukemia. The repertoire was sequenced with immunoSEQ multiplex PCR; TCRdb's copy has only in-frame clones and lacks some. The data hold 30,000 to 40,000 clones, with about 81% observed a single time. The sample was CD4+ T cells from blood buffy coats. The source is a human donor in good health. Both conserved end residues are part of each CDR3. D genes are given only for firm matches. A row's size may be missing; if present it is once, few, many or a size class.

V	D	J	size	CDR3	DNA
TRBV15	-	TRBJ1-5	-	CATSRGGGGSERNQPQHF	TGTGCCACCAGCAGAGGCGGGGGGGGGAGTGAGCGCAATCAGCCCCAGCATTTT
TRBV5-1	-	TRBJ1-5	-	CASSAEGGGQPQHF	TGCGCCAGCAGCGCGGAAGGGGGAGGGCAGCCCCAGCATTTT
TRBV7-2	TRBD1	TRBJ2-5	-	CASSWDRAKTQYF	TGTGCCAGCAGCTGGGACAGGGCGAAGACCCAGTACTTC
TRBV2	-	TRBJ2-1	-	CASSLHPQTYNEQFF	TGTGCCAGCAGTCTTCACCCCCAGACCTACAATGAGCAGTTCTTC
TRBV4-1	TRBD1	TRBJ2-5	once	CASSRPDRRQETQYF	TGCGCCAGCAGCCGGCCGGACAGGAGGCAAGAGACCCAGTACTTC
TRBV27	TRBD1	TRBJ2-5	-	CASSRQGRGQETQYF	TGTGCCAGCAGTAGACAGGGTAGGGGCCAAGAGACCCAGTACTTC
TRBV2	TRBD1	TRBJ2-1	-	CASRGRDRDIVEQFF	TGTGCCAGCAGGGGCCGGGACAGGGACATTGTAGAGCAGTTCTTC
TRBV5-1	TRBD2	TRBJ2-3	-	CASSQGSSGRTDTQYF	TGCGCCAGCAGCCAGGGTTCAAGCGGGAGAACAGATACGCAGTATTTT
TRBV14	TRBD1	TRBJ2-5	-	CASSRDRGFWETQYF	TGTGCCAGCAGCCGGGACAGGGGGTTTTGGGAGACCCAGTACTTC
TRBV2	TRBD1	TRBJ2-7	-	CATRGQGRSYEQYF	TGTGCCACCCGCGGACAGGGTCGATCCTACGAGCAGTACTTC
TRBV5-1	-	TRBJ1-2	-	CASSLGGNYGYTF	TGCGCCAGCAGCTTGGGGGGGAACTATGGCTACACCTTC
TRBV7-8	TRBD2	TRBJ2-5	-	CASSLVGGRVAGGPGETQYF	TGTGCCAGCAGCTTAGTCGGGGGTCGGGTAGCGGGAGGCCCTGGGGAGACCCAGTACTTC
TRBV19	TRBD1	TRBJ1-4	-	CASSTLQGAYEKLFF	TGTGCCAGTAGTACATTACAGGGGGCGTATGAAAAACTGTTTTTT
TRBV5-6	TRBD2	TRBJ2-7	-	CASSSDFGLASEQYF	TGTGCCAGCAGCTCCGATTTTGGACTAGCGAGCGAGCAGTACTTC
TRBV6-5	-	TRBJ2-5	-	CASSYYGVSETQYF	TGTGCCAGCAGTTACTATGGGGTCTCAGAGACCCAGTACTTC
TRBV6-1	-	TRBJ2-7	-	CASRQTPGAYEQYF	TGTGCCAGCAGACAAACCCCGGGGGCCTACGAGCAGTACTTC
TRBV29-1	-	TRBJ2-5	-	CSAHRDQETQYF	TGCAGCGCCCACAGGGACCAAGAGACCCAGTACTTC
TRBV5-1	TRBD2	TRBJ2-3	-	CASTPGGGDTQYF	TGCGCCAGTACGCCTGGGGGGGGAGATACGCAGTATTTT
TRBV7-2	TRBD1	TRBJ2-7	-	CASSTSGTDEQYF	TGTGCCAGCAGCACCAGTGGGACAGACGAGCAGTACTTC
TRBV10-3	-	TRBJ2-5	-	CAISEGRGGETQYF	TGTGCCATCAGTGAGGGGAGGGGGGGTGAGACCCAGTACTTC
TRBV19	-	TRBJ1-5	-	CASINRVLGNQPQHF	TGTGCCAGTATTAACAGGGTTTTGGGCAATCAGCCCCAGCATTTT
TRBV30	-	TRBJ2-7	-	CAWTNGNGYEQYF	TGTGCCTGGACGAACGGGAACGGCTACGAGCAGTACTTC
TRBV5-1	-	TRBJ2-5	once	CASSLGRSETQYF	TGCGCCAGCAGCTTGGGGCGATCGGAGACCCAGTACTTC